This entry lists 25 T cell receptor beta chains sequenced from one sample in a study of blood T cell repertoires in COVID-19. Assay used: immunoSEQ multiplex PCR; TCRdb lists only in-frame clones, some missing. The sample records under 130,000 clones, around nine tenths being singletons. Sample: peripheral blood. The receptors shown here come from a human donor in a cohort sampled during active COVID-19.

The chain uses TRBV28 and TRBJ1-6; TRBD1 might be the D (5 bases). The CDR3 runs 17 residues. Trimming pared 7 bases from V and 6 bases from J, leaving 22 bases between. Germline V CDR1 and CDR2: MDHEN, SYDVKM. CDR3: CASTLLFQGRPNSPLHF. The CDR3 coding sequence is TGTGCCAGCACTCTTCTGTTTCAGGGCAGACCTAATTCACCCCTCCACTTT.

The J gene is TRBJ1-1, the V gene TRBV6-1, with D perhaps matching TRBD1 (5 bases). CDR3 length: 14 residues. Germline V gene sequence: CDR1 MNHNS, CDR2 SASEGT. Trimming shortened V by 3 bases and J by 1 base, and 9 bases separated the two germline ends. CDR3 in DNA: TGTGCCAGCAGTGAGGGCAGGGCGAACACTGAAGCTTTCTTT. The encoded protein is CASSEGRANTEAFF.

The chain recombines TRBV5-6 with TRBJ1-2, with 8 nucleotides matching TRBD1. CDR1 and CDR2 from the germline V gene are SGHDT and YYEEEE. Trimming cost V 2 bases and J 2 bases; bases outside gene matches: 11. The length of the CDR3 is 17 residues. The CDR3 nucleotides read TGTGCCAGCAGCTTCGGGACAGGAGGCAAATTCAACTATGGCTACACCTTC. Amino acids: CASSFGTGGKFNYGYTF.

A remark on this clone: Other DNA sequences within the sample encode an identical CDR3. CDR3 residues: CASSSDRGPYEQYF. The CDR3 nucleotides read TGTGCCAGCAGTTCGGACAGGGGGCCCTACGAGCAGTACTTC. The genes are TRBV7-8 and TRBJ2-7; 11 nucleotides match TRBD1. CDR1 and CDR2 from the germline V gene are SGHVS and FQNEAQ. V shed 6 bases and J 2 bases; nucleotides not matched to a gene: 3. The CDR3 consists of 14 residues.

V usage is TRBV30 and J usage is TRBJ2-2, with TRBD2 identical over 11 bases. This CDR3 has 15 residues. Germline V gene sequence: CDR1 GTSNPN, CDR2 SVGIG (reference sequence). With V trimmed by 3 bases and J by 4 bases, 4 bases remained unmatched. In DNA form, the CDR3 reads TGTGCCTGGAGAATACTAGCGGGGGCCACCGGGGAGCTGTTTTTT. It translates to CAWRILAGATGELFF.

This sequence joins TRBV6-5 and TRBJ2-7; possible D gene TRBD2, 6 bases. The germline V and J ends were trimmed by 6 bases and 7 bases, with 19 bases remaining between them. From germline, CDR1 is MNHEY and CDR2 SVGAGI. This CDR3 comprises 14 residues. The CDR3 is CASSPSRAGREQYF. CDR3 DNA: TGTGCCAGCAGCCCCAGCCGGGCGGGGAGGGAGCAGTACTTC.

J is TRBJ1-6 and V is TRBV9, with no clear D. The ends were cut back, 4 bases at V and 8 bases at J, with 13 bases in the middle. The CDR3 spans 14 residues. Germline V CDR1 and CDR2: SGDLS, YYNGEE. The CDR3 DNA follows: TGTGCCAGCAGCCTTCGGAGGGTGGATTCACCCCTCCACTTT. Residues: CASSLRRVDSPLHF.

The chain is built from TRBV5-3 and TRBJ2-1, with 8 bases lining up with TRBD1. TRBV5-3 is filed as an ORF, its function uncertain. This CDR3 is 12 amino acids long. The V segment lost 2 bases and the J segment 12 bases; nucleotides outside the gene matches: 4. As DNA, the CDR3 is TGTGCCAGAAGCTTCGCAGGGGGCTGGCAGTTCTTC. Protein: CARSFAGGWQFF.

This chain connects TRBV4-3 to TRBJ2-5, with TRBD2 matching over 7 bases. Trimming removed 1 base from V and 0 bases from J; junction bases left unmatched: 2. The CDR3 has 15 residues. From germline, CDR1 is LGHNA and CDR2 YSLEER. The CDR3 coding sequence is TGCGCCAGCAGCCAAGTGCTAGCGGACCAAGAGACCCAGTACTTC. It translates to CASSQVLADQETQYF.

The J gene is TRBJ2-6, the V gene TRBV7-2; TRBD1 might be the D (5 bases). V lost 0 bases and J lost 2, with 5 bases in between. CDR1 and CDR2 (germline): SGHTA, FQGNSA. The CDR3 covers 15 residues. The CDR3 sequence: CASSLAGPGANVLTF. Written as DNA, the CDR3 is TGTGCCAGCAGCTTAGCGGGGCCTGGGGCCAACGTCCTGACTTTC.

This clone was counted between two and nine times. The J gene is TRBJ2-2, the V gene TRBV10-3; 12 bases line up with TRBD2. The J segment lost 6 bases and the V segment lost 8 bases, leaving 1 base of the junction unmatched. The CDR3 sequence is 13 residues long. Per the germline V gene, CDR1 is ENHRY and CDR2 is SYGVKD. DNA of the CDR3: TGTGCCATCCTAGCGGGAGGGTCCGGGGAGCTGTTTTTT. This sequence encodes CAILAGGSGELFF.

The chain has TRBV5-4 and TRBJ1-2; D might be TRBD1 (5 bases). The V end was cut by 0 bases, the J end by 5 bases, with 8 bases between. The CDR3 is 13 residues long. Germline CDR1 and CDR2: SGHNT and YYREEE (reference sequence). CDR3 DNA: TGTGCCAGCAGCTTGGGACAGCCATATGGCTACACCTTC. Encoded protein: CASSLGQPYGYTF.

V gene TRBV19 combines with J gene TRBJ1-6, with no clear D. V lost 5 bases and J lost 7, with 18 bases in between. In germline, CDR1 is LNHDA, CDR2 SQIVND (reference sequence). This CDR3 contains 16 residues. CDR3 amino acids: CASSATSNGGNSPLHF. CDR3 DNA: TGTGCCAGTAGTGCAACATCCAACGGAGGCAATTCACCCCTCCACTTT.

The J gene is TRBJ2-7, the V gene TRBV7-9, with 10 bases aligning to TRBD1. CDR3 length: 14 residues. CDR1 and CDR2 (germline): SEHNR, FQNEAQ (reference sequence). V was clipped by 2 bases and J by 3 bases; unmatched bases: 1. The CDR3: CASSLRDRGYEQYF. The DNA of the CDR3 is TGTGCCAGCAGCTTAAGGGACAGGGGCTACGAGCAGTACTTC.

This chain uses TRBV4-2 with TRBJ1-4; 8 nucleotides match TRBD1. This CDR3 is built from 14 residues. Germline-derived CDR1 and CDR2 are LGHNA and YNFKEQ. Germline trimming cut 5 bases from V and 5 bases from J; bases unmatched to any gene: 4. The CDR3 here is CASSFGQGNEKLFF. The CDR3 coding sequence is TGTGCCAGCAGCTTCGGACAGGGCAATGAAAAACTGTTTTTT.

The chain combines TRBV6-4 with TRBJ1-1, with D possibly being TRBD1 (5 bases). The CDR3 sequence is 15 residues long. Germline CDR1 is MRHNA and CDR2 is SNTAGT. The V and J ends lost 0 bases and 3 bases respectively, with 11 bases between them. CDR3: CASSDSAGSDTEAFF. CDR3 DNA sequence: TGTGCCAGCAGTGACTCGGCAGGGTCGGACACTGAAGCTTTCTTT.

As concerns this clone: Sequence at one end of the junction differs from germline and may be a read error. CDR3 DNA: TGTGCCAGCAGCTTAGGGACAGGGAGGCGCTTAGGCTTC. It specifies CASSLGTGRRLGF. The genes are TRBV7-2 and TRBJ1-2; 8 bases align to TRBD1. CDR1 and CDR2 from the germline V gene are SGHTA and FQGNSA. The CDR3 extends over 13 amino acids.

The chain combines TRBV13 with TRBJ1-2, with D perhaps matching TRBD1 (5 bases). With 7 bases removed from V and 6 bases from J, the gap between germline ends came to 12 bases. Germline V gene data show CDR1 as PRHDT and CDR2 as FYEKMQ (reference sequence). CDR3 size: 12 residues. The CDR3 sequence: CASNPGINGYTF. The CDR3 DNA reads TGTGCCAGCAATCCAGGGATTAATGGCTACACCTTC.

The rearrangement uses TRBV5-6 and TRBJ1-3; no definite D call. CDR3 length equals 13 residues. From germline, CDR1 is SGHDT and CDR2 YYEEEE. V was pared by 0 bases and J by 3 bases, with 4 bases between. The CDR3 loop is CASSLAGGNTIYF. In nucleotides, the CDR3 is TGTGCCAGCAGCTTGGCCGGTGGAAACACCATATATTTT.

J is TRBJ2-5 and V is TRBV5-1; the match to TRBD2 covers 7 bases. The CDR3 is made up of 16 amino acids. V gave up 0 bases and J gave up 7 bases; unmatched junction bases: 12. Germline CDR1 and CDR2: SGHRS and YFSETQ. DNA of the CDR3: TGCGCCAGCAGCTTGGAAGGGAGGGCTAGAGTAGTGACCCAGTACTTC. The encoded protein is CASSLEGRARVVTQYF.

This clone was detected only once. The chain has TRBV7-9 and TRBJ2-7, with D possibly matching TRBD2 (6 bases). V lost 6 bases, J lost 6 bases, and 12 bases lay in between. This CDR3 is built from 12 residues. Germline V lookup: CDR1 SEHNR, CDR2 FQNEAQ (reference sequence). This CDR3 reads CASRHGTREQYF. CDR3 nucleotides: TGTGCCAGCAGACATGGGACTCGCGAGCAGTACTTC.

This chain uses TRBV10-3 with TRBJ2-1; weak D call: TRBD2 (5 bases). Germline lookup yields CDR1 ENHRY and CDR2 SYGVKD. The V end lost 3 bases, the J end lost 9 bases, and 6 bases lay between the germline ends. The CDR3 totals 11 residues. Here the CDR3 reads CAISDRGEQFF. In nucleotides, the CDR3 is TGTGCCATCAGTGATCGGGGTGAGCAGTTCTTC.

V usage is TRBV5-1 and J usage is TRBJ2-3; perhaps TRBD2 as D (7 bases). The CDR3 totals 14 residues. The germline V gene encodes CDR1 SGHRS and CDR2 YFSETQ. V was clipped by 2 bases and J by 5 bases, with 12 bases between them. The CDR3 reads CASSFTGRGDTQYF. As DNA, the CDR3 is TGCGCCAGCAGCTTTACAGGGAGGGGAGATACGCAGTATTTT.

A remark on this clone: One end of the junction does not line up with germline, which may come from a read error. This rearrangement joins TRBV5-6 to TRBJ2-7; D possibly corresponds to TRBD1 (6 bases). The CDR3 is 14 residues long. CDR1 and CDR2 (germline): SGHDT, YYEEEE. In DNA, the CDR3 is TGTGCCAGCAGCTTGGGTCGGACAGCCGCCACCTTGAACTTC. Amino acids: CASSLGRTAATLNF.

The chain has TRBV27 and TRBJ1-1; TRBD1 agrees at 7 bases. Germline loops: CDR1 MNHEY, CDR2 SMNVEV (reference sequence). This CDR3 region has 16 residues. Trimming removed 4 bases from V and 1 base from J; junction bases left unmatched: 9. CDR3 coding DNA: TGTGCCAGCAGTTCTTTTCGGGACAGCGCGAACACTGAAGCTTTCTTT. This translates into CASSSFRDSANTEAFF.